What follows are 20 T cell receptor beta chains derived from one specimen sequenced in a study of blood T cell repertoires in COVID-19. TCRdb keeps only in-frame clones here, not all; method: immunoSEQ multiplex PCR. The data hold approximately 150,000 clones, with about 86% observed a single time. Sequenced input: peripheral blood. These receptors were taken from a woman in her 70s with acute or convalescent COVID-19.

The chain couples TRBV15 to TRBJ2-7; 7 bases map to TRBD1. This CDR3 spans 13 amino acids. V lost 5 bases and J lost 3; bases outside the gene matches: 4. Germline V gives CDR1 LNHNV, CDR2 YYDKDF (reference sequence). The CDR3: CATSDRDSYEQYF. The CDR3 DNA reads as TGTGCCACCAGCGACCGGGACAGCTACGAGCAGTACTTC.

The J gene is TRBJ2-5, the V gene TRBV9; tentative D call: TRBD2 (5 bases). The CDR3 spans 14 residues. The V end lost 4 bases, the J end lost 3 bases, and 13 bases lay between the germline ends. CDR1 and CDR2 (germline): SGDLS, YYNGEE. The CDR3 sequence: CASSPGSGEETQYF. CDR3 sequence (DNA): TGTGCCAGCAGCCCAGGTTCCGGGGAAGAGACCCAGTACTTC.

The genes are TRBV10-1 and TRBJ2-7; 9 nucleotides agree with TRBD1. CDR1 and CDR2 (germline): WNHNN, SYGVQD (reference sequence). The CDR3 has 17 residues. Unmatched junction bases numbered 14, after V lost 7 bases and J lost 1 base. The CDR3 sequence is CASTTPDGQGTSYEQYF. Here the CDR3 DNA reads TGCGCCAGCACTACGCCCGACGGACAGGGGACATCCTACGAGCAGTACTTC.

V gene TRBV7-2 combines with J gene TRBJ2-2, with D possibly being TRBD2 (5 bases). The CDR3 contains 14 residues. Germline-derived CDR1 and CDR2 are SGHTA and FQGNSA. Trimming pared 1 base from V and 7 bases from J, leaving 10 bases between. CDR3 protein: CASSLVLEVGELFF. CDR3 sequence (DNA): TGTGCCAGCAGCTTAGTACTAGAAGTCGGGGAGCTGTTTTTT.

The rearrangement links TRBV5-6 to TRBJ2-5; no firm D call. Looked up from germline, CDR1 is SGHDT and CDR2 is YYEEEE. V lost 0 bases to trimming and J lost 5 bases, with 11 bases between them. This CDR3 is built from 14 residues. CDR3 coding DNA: TGTGCCAGCAGCTTGGTGGGTGAGACTGAGACCCAGTACTTC. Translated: CASSLVGETETQYF.

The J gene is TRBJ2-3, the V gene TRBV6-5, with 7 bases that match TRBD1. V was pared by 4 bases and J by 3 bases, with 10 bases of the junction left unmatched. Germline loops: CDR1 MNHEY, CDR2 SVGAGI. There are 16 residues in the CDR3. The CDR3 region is CASSSSGTARTDTQYF. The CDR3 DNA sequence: TGTGCCAGCAGTTCTTCCGGGACAGCAAGAACAGATACGCAGTATTTT.

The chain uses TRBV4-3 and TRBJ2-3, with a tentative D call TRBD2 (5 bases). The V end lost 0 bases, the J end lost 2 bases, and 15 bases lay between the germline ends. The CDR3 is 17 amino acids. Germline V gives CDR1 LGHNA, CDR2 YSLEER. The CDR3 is CASSQEGSGGNTDTQYF. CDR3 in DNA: TGCGCCAGCAGCCAAGAAGGGTCCGGAGGCAACACAGATACGCAGTATTTT.

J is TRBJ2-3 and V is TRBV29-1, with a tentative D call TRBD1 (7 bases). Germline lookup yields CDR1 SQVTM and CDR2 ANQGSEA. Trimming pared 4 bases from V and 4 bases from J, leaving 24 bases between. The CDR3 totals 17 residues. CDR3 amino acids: CSVAGGSPTLMADTQYF. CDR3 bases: TGCAGCGTTGCAGGGGGGAGCCCTACCCTCATGGCAGATACGCAGTATTTT.

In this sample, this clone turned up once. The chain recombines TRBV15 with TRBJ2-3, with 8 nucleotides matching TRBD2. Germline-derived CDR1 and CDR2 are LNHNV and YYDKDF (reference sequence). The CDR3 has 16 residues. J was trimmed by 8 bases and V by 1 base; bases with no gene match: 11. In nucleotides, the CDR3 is TGTGCCACCAGCAGAGCTCCCCGGGAGGGAAGGTCTACGCAGTATTTT. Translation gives CATSRAPREGRSTQYF. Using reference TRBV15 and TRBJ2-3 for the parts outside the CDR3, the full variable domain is DAMVIQNPRYQVTQFGKPVTLSCSQTLNHNVMYWYQQKSSQAPKLLFHYYDKDFNNEADTPDNFQSRRPNTSFCFLDIRSPGLGDTAMYLCATSRAPREGRSTQYFGPGTRLTVL.

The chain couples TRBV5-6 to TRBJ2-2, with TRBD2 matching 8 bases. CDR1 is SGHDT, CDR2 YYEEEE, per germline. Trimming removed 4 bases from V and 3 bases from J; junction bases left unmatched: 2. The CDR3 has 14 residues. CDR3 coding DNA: TGTGCCAGCAGCCCGGGGGGGGACACCGGGGAGCTGTTTTTT. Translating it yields CASSPGGDTGELFF.

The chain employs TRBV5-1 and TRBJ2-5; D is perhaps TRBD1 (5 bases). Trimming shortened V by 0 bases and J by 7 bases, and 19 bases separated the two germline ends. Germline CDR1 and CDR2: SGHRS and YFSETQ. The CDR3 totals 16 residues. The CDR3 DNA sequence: TGCGCCAGCAGCTTGGAGGTGGGGCGCGGAATCGGGACCCAGTACTTC. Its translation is CASSLEVGRGIGTQYF. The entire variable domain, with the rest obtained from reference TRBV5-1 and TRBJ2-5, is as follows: KAGVTQTPRYLIKTRGQQVTLSCSPISGHRSVSWYQQTPGQGLQFLFEYFSETQRNKGNFPGRFSGRQFSNSRSEMNVSTLELGDSALYLCASSLEVGRGIGTQYFGPGTRLLVL.

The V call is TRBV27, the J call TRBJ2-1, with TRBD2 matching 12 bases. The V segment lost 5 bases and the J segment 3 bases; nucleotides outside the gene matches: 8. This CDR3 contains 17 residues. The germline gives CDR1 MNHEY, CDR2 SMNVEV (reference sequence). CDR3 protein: CASSLGLAGNYYNEQFF. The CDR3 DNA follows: TGTGCCAGCAGTCTAGGACTAGCGGGAAACTACTACAATGAGCAGTTCTTC.

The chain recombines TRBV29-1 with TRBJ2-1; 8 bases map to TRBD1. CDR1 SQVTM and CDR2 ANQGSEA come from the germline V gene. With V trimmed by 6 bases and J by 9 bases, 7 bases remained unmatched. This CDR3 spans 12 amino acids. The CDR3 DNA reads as TGCAGCGTCATAACAGGGACAGGTGAGCAGTTCTTC. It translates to CSVITGTGEQFF.

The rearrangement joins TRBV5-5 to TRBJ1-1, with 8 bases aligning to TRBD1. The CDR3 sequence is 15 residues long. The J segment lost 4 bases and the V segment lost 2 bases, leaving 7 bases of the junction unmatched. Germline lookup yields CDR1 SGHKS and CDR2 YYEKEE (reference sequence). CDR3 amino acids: CASSLLSTGVTEAFF. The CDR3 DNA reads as TGTGCCAGCAGCTTACTTTCGACAGGGGTCACTGAAGCTTTCTTT.

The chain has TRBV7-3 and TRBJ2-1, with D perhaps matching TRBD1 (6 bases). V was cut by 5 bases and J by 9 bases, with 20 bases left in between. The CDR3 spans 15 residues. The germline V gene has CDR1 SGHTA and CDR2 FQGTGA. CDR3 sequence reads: CASSARSGDRREQFF. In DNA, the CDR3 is TGTGCCAGCAGCGCGAGATCAGGGGATAGGCGTGAGCAGTTCTTC.

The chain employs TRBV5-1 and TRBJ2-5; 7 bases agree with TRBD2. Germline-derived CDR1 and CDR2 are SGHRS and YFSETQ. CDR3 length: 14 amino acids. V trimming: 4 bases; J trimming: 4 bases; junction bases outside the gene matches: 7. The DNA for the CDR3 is TGCGCCAGCAGCCCGGAATTAGCGGGAGAGACCCAGTACTTC. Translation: CASSPELAGETQYF.

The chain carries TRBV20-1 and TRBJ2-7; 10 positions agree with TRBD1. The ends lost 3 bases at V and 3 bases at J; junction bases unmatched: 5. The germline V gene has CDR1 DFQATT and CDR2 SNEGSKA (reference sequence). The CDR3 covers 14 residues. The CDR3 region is CSASRGDRGYEQYF. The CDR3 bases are TGCAGTGCTAGTCGTGGGGACAGGGGCTACGAGCAGTACTTC.

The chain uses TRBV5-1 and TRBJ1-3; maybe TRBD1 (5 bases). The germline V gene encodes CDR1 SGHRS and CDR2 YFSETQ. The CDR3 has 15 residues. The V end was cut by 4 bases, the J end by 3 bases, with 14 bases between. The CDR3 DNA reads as TGCGCCAGCAGCACCACTCAGGGCGGTGGAAACACCATATATTTT. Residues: CASSTTQGGGNTIYF.

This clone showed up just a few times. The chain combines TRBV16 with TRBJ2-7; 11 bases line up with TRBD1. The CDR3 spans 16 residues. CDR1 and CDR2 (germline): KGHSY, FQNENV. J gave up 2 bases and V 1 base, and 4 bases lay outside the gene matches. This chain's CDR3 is CASSQWTGGPAYEQYF. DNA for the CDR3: TGTGCCAGCAGCCAATGGACAGGGGGCCCCGCCTACGAGCAGTACTTC.

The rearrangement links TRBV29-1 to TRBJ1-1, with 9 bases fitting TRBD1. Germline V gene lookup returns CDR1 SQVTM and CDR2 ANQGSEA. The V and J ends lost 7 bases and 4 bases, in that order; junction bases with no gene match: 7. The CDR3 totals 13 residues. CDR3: CSADRGMGTEAFF. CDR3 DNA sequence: TGCAGCGCCGACAGGGGGATGGGCACTGAAGCTTTCTTT.